The source of this T cell receptor beta chain is a study of blood T cell repertoires in COVID-19. Shortly before study entry, within 2 weeks, exposed participants had met a COVID-19 case. CDR3 length: 13 residues. J gave up 6 bases and V 6 bases, and 5 bases lay outside the gene matches. Germline values: CDR1 MNHEY, CDR2 SMNVEV (reference sequence). In the study's own analysis: Quantification of nucleated cells was approximated via reference gene primer amplification. Profiling relied on immunoSEQ multiplex PCR, and the TCRdb table lists in-frame clones only, not all of them. V, J and clone size are taken as reported in that table, and D and trimming were inferred from the DNA itself. The data hold approximately 300,000 clones, with around nine tenths observed a single time.

The rearrangement joins TRBV27 to TRBJ2-1, with 7 bases aligning to TRBD1. This TCR was recovered from a woman aged 30 to 39 who had been exposed to COVID-19. What was sequenced was PBMCs or T cells enriched from blood (not recorded which). The CDR3 DNA follows: TGTGCCAGCAGATATGACAGGGCCAATGAGCAGTTCTTC. Translating gives CASRYDRANEQFF.